The T cell receptor beta chain under discussion was sequenced for a study of CD8+ T cells in alopecia areata. Study summary: The authors grafted skin from roughly 6-13-month-old C3H/HeJ donors with spontaneous alopecia onto roughly 7-10-week-old female C3H/HeJ mice. Study-wide results and caveats: Sequenced scalp T cells also include alphabeta T cells resident in normal skin. Mouse data revealed clearer TCR sharing than patient data did, a gap possibly tied to HLA. Researchers report lesional scalp, most notably alopecia totalis/universalis, outstripped normal scalp in clonality.

Cells pooled from cutaneous lymph nodes were sorted on CD4, CD8alpha, NKG2D, NKG2ACE and other markers. After isolation, RNA underwent reverse transcription to generate cDNA as the sequencing template. TCRdb's copy holds only in-frame clones and misses some; the assay was immunoSEQ multiplex PCR. The data show about 270,000 clones, with none appearing a single time. About this clone itself: Its antigen is not identified. The gene names here belong to mouse. The DNA ends 4 residues before the CDR3 does, and the rest of the CDR3 is filled in from the germline J gene.

Germline CDR1 NSHNY, CDR2 SYGAGN. CDR3 length: 14 residues. Sequencing was carried out using CD4+ T cells sorted from a lymph node. The origin of this receptor is a C3H/HeJ mouse with alopecia areata. This line is of MHC haplotype H2-k. The chain has TRBV13-1 and TRBJ2-7; 9 bases are a match to TRBD1. The DNA read from the CDR3 is TGTGCCAGCACCCAGGACAGGGGAGGCGAT. Protein: CASTQDRGGD. The entire CDR3 protein is CASTQDRGGDEQYF.